This T cell receptor beta chain was sequenced during a study of T cells after yellow fever vaccination. The overall study: In the case of low-cell-number fractions, SMART-Seq v4 Ultra Low Input was used for preparation.

The study made its TCR cDNA through 5'RACE template switching. That step introduced a universal primer site along with UMIs. TCRdb reanalysed the 5' RACE reads using MiXCR and keeps one entry per CDR3 protein. The sample records hundreds of thousands of distinct CDR3 sequences, approximately 13% being singletons. This clonotype showed up just a few times. Its antigen is not known. Germline is not matched at one junction end, which may reflect a read error. Study-level results: Post-booster samples contained most primary-vaccination clones (around 96% CD4, around 88% CD8). In FACS-sorted repertoires, abundant clonotypes from the bulk population could appear as contaminants.

CDR1 and CDR2 from the germline V gene are LNHDA and SQIVND (reference sequence). This CDR3 contains 16 residues. Sequenced material: PBMCs, taken on the day of the yellow fever booster vaccination. The source is a man younger than 40 who received the YFV17D yellow fever vaccine. The chain carries TRBV19 and TRBJ2-1, with D perhaps matching TRBD2 (6 bases). Here the CDR3 reads CASSIGPGRGLSVFVF. In DNA form, the CDR3 reads TGTGCCAGTAGTATAGGCCCGGGGCGGGGTCTTTCGGTATTTGTCTTC.